This T cell receptor (beta chain) came from a study of tumor and adjacent non-tumor tissue in lung cancer. RNA was extracted from bulk tissue without any cell sorting. TCRbeta libraries were built with three rounds of nested PCR, modified from ARM-PCR. One entry per CDR3 protein, called by TCRdb with MiXCR from the multiplex PCR reads. The table has fewer than 120,000 distinct CDR3 sequences, approximately 84% seen once. As to this clonotype: What it binds is not known. At one of its ends the junction is not consistent with the germline gene, which may arise from a read error.

Points from the study as a whole: Top 100 clones took a larger repertoire share in normal lung.

This CDR3 comprises 14 residues. The chain joins TRBV12-3 or TRBV12-4 to TRBJ1-6; D gene uncertain. The sequence was obtained from a man between 70 and 80 years old with non-small cell lung cancer. The sample was lung tumor tissue. The CDR3 region has the DNA TGTGCCAGCAGTCGGTCAATCTATAATTCACCCCTCGACTTT. Residues: CASSRSIYNSPLDF.